Listed below are T cell receptor beta chains from one sample, sequenced in a study of blood T cells in healthy people across ages. TCRdb redid the calling of the 5' RACE reads with MiXCR, one entry per CDR3 protein. The repertoire holds 550,000 to 600,000 distinct CDR3 sequences, approximately 27% seen once, with around 20% in the top ten. The specimen was blood. Every receptor here comes from an older woman in good health. Each CDR3 is given with its conserved first and last residue. Fields, in order: J gene, clone size, D gene, V gene, CDR3 DNA, CDR3 protein. D genes are given only for firm matches. Clone size, where shown, is once, few, many, or a class for clones that have expanded.

j_call: TRBJ1-1
clone_size: few
d_call: TRBD1
v_call: TRBV7-2
cdr3_nt: TGTGCCAGCAGCTTAGGGGACAGAAACACTGAAGCTTTCTTT
cdr3_aa: CASSLGDRNTEAFF

j_call: TRBJ2-1
clone_size: many
d_call: -
v_call: TRBV12-3/TRBV12-4
cdr3_nt: TGTGCCAGCCGACCGGGGGTTAAGGGGGATGAGCAGTTCTTC
cdr3_aa: CASRPGVKGDEQFF

j_call: TRBJ2-1
clone_size: few
d_call: TRBD1
v_call: TRBV4-3
cdr3_nt: TGCGCCAGCAGCCAAGAGAAAGGACAGGGAGAGCAGTTCTTC
cdr3_aa: CASSQEKGQGEQFF

j_call: TRBJ1-1
clone_size: -
d_call: -
v_call: TRBV30
cdr3_nt: TGTGCCTGGATGTGGGGGGCGATGACCACTGAAGCTTTCTTT
cdr3_aa: CAWMWGAMTTEAFF

j_call: TRBJ2-3
clone_size: few
d_call: -
v_call: TRBV6-1
cdr3_nt: TGTGCCAGCAGTGGTTATACGCAGTATTTT
cdr3_aa: CASSGYTQYF

j_call: TRBJ1-1
clone_size: once
d_call: -
v_call: TRBV12-5
cdr3_nt: TGTGCTAGTGGTGTGACGGAGGGTAGATTGAACACTGAAGCTTTCTTT
cdr3_aa: CASGVTEGRLNTEAFF

j_call: TRBJ2-1
clone_size: few
d_call: TRBD2
v_call: TRBV12-3/TRBV12-4
cdr3_nt: TGTGCCAGCTCCACACTAGCGGGACACAATGAGCAGTTCTTC
cdr3_aa: CASSTLAGHNEQFF

j_call: TRBJ1-3
clone_size: -
d_call: -
v_call: TRBV7-2
cdr3_nt: TGTGCCAGCAGCCCAGGACGAAACACCATATATTTT
cdr3_aa: CASSPGRNTIYF

j_call: TRBJ2-4
clone_size: few
d_call: -
v_call: TRBV18
cdr3_nt: TGTGCCAGCTCGCCTCCGCAGGGGGGGGCCATTCAGTACTTC
cdr3_aa: CASSPPQGGAIQYF

j_call: TRBJ2-3
clone_size: few
d_call: TRBD1
v_call: TRBV15
cdr3_nt: TGTGCCACCAGCAACAACAGACAGGGGGCTTCCACAGATACGCAGTATTTT
cdr3_aa: CATSNNRQGASTDTQYF

j_call: TRBJ1-1
clone_size: -
d_call: -
v_call: TRBV29-1
cdr3_nt: TGCAGCGTTTCGCAGGGAAACACTGAAGCTTTCTTT
cdr3_aa: CSVSQGNTEAFF

j_call: TRBJ1-1
clone_size: -
d_call: -
v_call: TRBV9
cdr3_nt: TGTGCCAGCAGCCCTTCGGGACGGCCGAACACTGAAGCTTTCTTT
cdr3_aa: CASSPSGRPNTEAFF

j_call: TRBJ2-5
clone_size: few
d_call: -
v_call: TRBV7-2
cdr3_nt: TGTGCCAGCAGCTTAGAGTGGGACGCGGAGACCCAGTACTTC
cdr3_aa: CASSLEWDAETQYF

j_call: TRBJ2-2
clone_size: -
d_call: TRBD1
v_call: TRBV20-1
cdr3_nt: TGCAGTGCCGCGAGGGGACAGGGCGGGGAGCTGTTTTTT
cdr3_aa: CSAARGQGGELFF

j_call: TRBJ2-5
clone_size: -
d_call: TRBD1
v_call: TRBV7-3
cdr3_nt: TGTGCCAGCAGCTTACTAGGGACAGGGAATTTCCAAGAGACCCAGTACTTC
cdr3_aa: CASSLLGTGNFQETQYF

j_call: TRBJ1-2
clone_size: -
d_call: -
v_call: TRBV7-2
cdr3_nt: TGTGCCAGCAGCTTATTGAGGTCGGGTGTCAATGGCTACACCTTC
cdr3_aa: CASSLLRSGVNGYTF

j_call: TRBJ1-2
clone_size: -
d_call: TRBD1
v_call: TRBV20-1
cdr3_nt: TGCAGTGCTAGAGCCGGGACAGGGGGCCGGAACTATGGCTACACCTTC
cdr3_aa: CSARAGTGGRNYGYTF

j_call: TRBJ2-5
clone_size: few
d_call: -
v_call: TRBV24-1
cdr3_nt: TGTGCCACCAGCGGTTCAGAACGCTCCGGGGGGCGAGAGACCCAGTACTTC
cdr3_aa: CATSGSERSGGRETQYF

j_call: TRBJ1-4
clone_size: -
d_call: -
v_call: TRBV5-1
cdr3_nt: TGCGCCAGCACTCCCGGGACGGCTAATGAAAAACTGCTTTTT
cdr3_aa: CASTPGTANEKLLF

j_call: TRBJ2-7
clone_size: -
d_call: -
v_call: TRBV6-5
cdr3_nt: TGTGCCAGCAGGGCCCGACAGACAACCCTCGAGCAGTACTTC
cdr3_aa: CASRARQTTLEQYF

j_call: TRBJ1-1
clone_size: many
d_call: TRBD1
v_call: TRBV6-5
cdr3_nt: TGTGCCAGCAATAACCGGGACAGGGGGAAAGGGACTGAAGCTTTCTTT
cdr3_aa: CASNNRDRGKGTEAFF

j_call: TRBJ1-1
clone_size: many
d_call: TRBD1
v_call: TRBV13
cdr3_nt: TGTGCCAGCAGCTACGGACAGGACTACACTGAAGCTTTCTTT
cdr3_aa: CASSYGQDYTEAFF

j_call: TRBJ2-3
clone_size: few
d_call: -
v_call: TRBV7-2
cdr3_nt: TGTGCCAGCAGCCCCAGGGCAGCAATCACAGATACGCAGTATTTT
cdr3_aa: CASSPRAAITDTQYF

j_call: TRBJ2-3
clone_size: -
d_call: -
v_call: TRBV12-3/TRBV12-4
cdr3_nt: TGTGCCAGCTCCGGTATAGGGCGGGTCCGGGGGGATACGCAGTATTTT
cdr3_aa: CASSGIGRVRGDTQYF

j_call: TRBJ2-7
clone_size: few
d_call: TRBD2
v_call: TRBV7-2
cdr3_nt: TGTGCCAGCAGCTTAAATGAGCGGGGGGAGGGAAACGAGCAGTACTTC
cdr3_aa: CASSLNERGEGNEQYF

j_call: TRBJ2-1
clone_size: few
d_call: -
v_call: TRBV4-3
cdr3_nt: TGCGCCAGCAGCCAAGATAAGCTGGCCGGGATCTATGAGCAGTTCTTC
cdr3_aa: CASSQDKLAGIYEQFF

j_call: TRBJ1-1
clone_size: few
d_call: -
v_call: TRBV3-1
cdr3_nt: TGTGCCAGCAGCCAAGACTCTGAAAACACTGAAGCTTTCTTT
cdr3_aa: CASSQDSENTEAFF

j_call: TRBJ1-2
clone_size: few
d_call: TRBD1
v_call: TRBV2
cdr3_nt: TGTGCCAGCAGCTACGCCGGGACAGCTTCCTATGGCTACACCTTC
cdr3_aa: CASSYAGTASYGYTF

j_call: TRBJ2-1
clone_size: -
d_call: TRBD2
v_call: TRBV20-1
cdr3_nt: TGCAGTGCCCCGGGACTAGCGGACAATGAGCAGTTCTTC
cdr3_aa: CSAPGLADNEQFF

j_call: TRBJ1-4
clone_size: -
d_call: -
v_call: TRBV29-1
cdr3_nt: TGCAGCGTCCCCGACCCCGTTAATGAAAAACTGTTTTTT
cdr3_aa: CSVPDPVNEKLFF

j_call: TRBJ1-6
clone_size: -
d_call: -
v_call: TRBV15
cdr3_nt: TGTGCCACCAGCAGAGATCTGGTTTCGGTTGGTTCACCCCTCCACTTT
cdr3_aa: CATSRDLVSVGSPLHF

j_call: TRBJ2-5
clone_size: few
d_call: -
v_call: TRBV20-1
cdr3_nt: TGCAGTGCTAGTCTACGGAAAGAGACCCAGTACTTC
cdr3_aa: CSASLRKETQYF

j_call: TRBJ2-1
clone_size: few
d_call: TRBD2
v_call: TRBV29-1
cdr3_nt: TGCAGCGTTGACCCGTCGGGGCGGGGGAGCTCCTACAATGAGCAGTTCTTC
cdr3_aa: CSVDPSGRGSSYNEQFF

j_call: TRBJ2-1
clone_size: -
d_call: TRBD2
v_call: TRBV6-2/TRBV6-3
cdr3_nt: TGTGCCAGCAGTTACAGTAGCGGGGCCTACAATGAGCAGTTCTTC
cdr3_aa: CASSYSSGAYNEQFF

j_call: TRBJ1-2
clone_size: -
d_call: -
v_call: TRBV9
cdr3_nt: TGTGCCAGCAGCGGGGCCTTTAACTATGGCTACACCTTC
cdr3_aa: CASSGAFNYGYTF

j_call: TRBJ1-2
clone_size: few
d_call: -
v_call: TRBV7-3
cdr3_nt: TGTGCCAGCAGCCTACCGGGACGGAGAACCTCTAACTATGGCTACACCTTC
cdr3_aa: CASSLPGRRTSNYGYTF

j_call: TRBJ2-3
clone_size: few
d_call: -
v_call: TRBV4-3
cdr3_nt: TGCGCCAGCAGCCAAGGCGTGGTTCTAAGCACAGATACGCAGTATTTT
cdr3_aa: CASSQGVVLSTDTQYF

j_call: TRBJ1-1
clone_size: few
d_call: TRBD1
v_call: TRBV7-8
cdr3_nt: TGTGCCAGCAGCTTAGGGTCTAGGGACAGGGGGACTGAAGCTTTCTTT
cdr3_aa: CASSLGSRDRGTEAFF

j_call: TRBJ1-2
clone_size: -
d_call: -
v_call: TRBV7-3
cdr3_nt: TGTGCCAGCAGCGCCGAGGCCGGATATGGCTACACCTTC
cdr3_aa: CASSAEAGYGYTF

j_call: TRBJ2-7
clone_size: -
d_call: -
v_call: TRBV20-1
cdr3_nt: TGCAGTGCTAGGTTTCATTCAACCTACGAGCAGTACTTC
cdr3_aa: CSARFHSTYEQYF

j_call: TRBJ1-1
clone_size: few
d_call: -
v_call: TRBV9
cdr3_nt: TGTGCCAGCAGCGTAGACCTGACGGACACTGAAGCTTTCTTT
cdr3_aa: CASSVDLTDTEAFF

j_call: TRBJ2-5
clone_size: -
d_call: TRBD1
v_call: TRBV11-2
cdr3_nt: TGTGCCAGCAGCCCCGGGACAGGGGGTCTCTGGCAGTACTTC
cdr3_aa: CASSPGTGGLWQYF

j_call: TRBJ2-7
clone_size: -
d_call: -
v_call: TRBV28
cdr3_nt: TGTGCCAGCGGTGGTTGGGGGCGGGGGTACTACGAGCAGTACTTC
cdr3_aa: CASGGWGRGYYEQYF

j_call: TRBJ1-5
clone_size: few
d_call: -
v_call: TRBV10-3
cdr3_nt: TGTGCCATCAGTGAGTCGGGGCGAGGGACCAATCAGCCCCAGCATTTT
cdr3_aa: CAISESGRGTNQPQHF

j_call: TRBJ2-1
clone_size: few
d_call: TRBD2
v_call: TRBV10-3
cdr3_nt: TGTGCCATCAGTGAGCGGACTAGCGGAAAACCCAATGAGCAGTTCTTC
cdr3_aa: CAISERTSGKPNEQFF

j_call: TRBJ1-1
clone_size: many
d_call: -
v_call: TRBV11-2
cdr3_nt: TGTGCCAGCAGCTTAGCCCCAGTGAACACTGAAGCTTTCTTT
cdr3_aa: CASSLAPVNTEAFF

j_call: TRBJ2-1
clone_size: -
d_call: TRBD2
v_call: TRBV7-2
cdr3_nt: TGTGCCAGCAGCTTCGGACTAGCGGCCTCCTACAATGAGCAGTTCTTC
cdr3_aa: CASSFGLAASYNEQFF

j_call: TRBJ1-5
clone_size: few
d_call: -
v_call: TRBV9
cdr3_nt: TGTGCCAGCAGCGTAGGGGGCTCAGGCAATCAGCCCCAGCATTTT
cdr3_aa: CASSVGGSGNQPQHF

j_call: TRBJ2-1
clone_size: few
d_call: -
v_call: TRBV7-8
cdr3_nt: TGTGCCAGCAGCTTAGATCTGGGGGGCGAGCAGTTCTTC
cdr3_aa: CASSLDLGGEQFF

j_call: TRBJ1-4
clone_size: few
d_call: -
v_call: TRBV19
cdr3_nt: TGTGCCAGTAGTTCCCGATCGGGATGGATAGAAGAAAAACTGTTTTTT
cdr3_aa: CASSSRSGWIEEKLFF

j_call: TRBJ2-2
clone_size: -
d_call: -
v_call: TRBV4-3
cdr3_nt: TGCGCCAGCAGCCATATACCATCCGGACAGCTCACCGGGGAGCTGTTTTTT
cdr3_aa: CASSHIPSGQLTGELFF

j_call: TRBJ1-1
clone_size: -
d_call: -
v_call: TRBV5-1
cdr3_nt: TGCGCCAGCAGTCAGCTAATGAACACTGAAGCTTTCTTT
cdr3_aa: CASSQLMNTEAFF

j_call: TRBJ1-1
clone_size: -
d_call: -
v_call: TRBV5-1
cdr3_nt: TGCGCCAGCACTATGACAGAAGGTCGAACTGAAGCTTTCTTT
cdr3_aa: CASTMTEGRTEAFF

j_call: TRBJ2-3
clone_size: few
d_call: TRBD2
v_call: TRBV29-1
cdr3_nt: TGCAGCGGGGGGGCCTGGACTAGCGGCACAGATACGCAGTATTTT
cdr3_aa: CSGGAWTSGTDTQYF

j_call: TRBJ1-2
clone_size: -
d_call: -
v_call: TRBV24-1
cdr3_nt: TGTGCCACCAGTGATGATGCGAAGACACGCGGCTACACCTTC
cdr3_aa: CATSDDAKTRGYTF

j_call: TRBJ1-2
clone_size: -
d_call: -
v_call: TRBV3-1
cdr3_nt: TGTGCCAGCAGCCGGCATGGCGGCTACACCTTC
cdr3_aa: CASSRHGGYTF

j_call: TRBJ1-1
clone_size: -
d_call: -
v_call: TRBV7-2
cdr3_nt: TGTGCCAGCAGCTCGTCCCAGTTGAACACTGAAGCTTTCTTT
cdr3_aa: CASSSSQLNTEAFF